This T cell receptor (beta chain) is drawn from a study of cytomegalovirus exposure and HLA in healthy donors. Study summary: Early released data comprised 80 million to 90 million unique TCRs from HLA-typed donors. The study, taken as a whole, reports: A later analysis linked 15,000 to 20,000 TCR beta sequences to HLA alleles at 0.05 false discovery rate. It was shown in a later analysis that HLA-associated TCR beta chains were more clonally expanded than other, equally common chains.

PCR was performed using 60 Vbeta and 13 Jbeta primers. Profiling relied on immunoSEQ multiplex PCR, and the TCRdb table lists in-frame clones only, not all of them. The top ten clones hold about 4.7% of a sample with 110,000 to 150,000 clones, roughly 62% of them seen once. About this clone: The target antigen is unknown.

Germline V gene sequence: CDR1 SGHAT, CDR2 FQNNGV. This CDR3 contains 14 residues. The V gene end was trimmed by 1 base and the J gene end by 1 base; junction bases not matched to a gene: 1. The receptor's source is a man aged 60 to 69 in good health and CMV-seronegative. Material for sequencing was PBMCs. The chain employs TRBV11-2 and TRBJ2-7; 7 bases are a match to TRBD1. CDR3 in DNA: TGTGCCAGCAGCTTAGTACAGGGGTCCTACGAGCAGTACTTC. It codes for CASSLVQGSYEQYF.